A single T cell receptor (beta chain) is shown here with its context. Germline V lookup: CDR1 MNHEY, CDR2 SMNVEV (reference sequence). The CDR3 runs to 16 residues. Trimming at V came to 6 bases and at J to 3 bases, leaving 8 bases not matched to a gene. The entry originates in a study of blood T cell repertoires in COVID-19. Source study methods: The assay estimated nucleated cells by amplifying reference gene primers. Sequencing used immunoSEQ multiplex PCR; TCRdb keeps in-frame clones, though not all of them. V and J calls and clone size come straight from that table; D and trimming were deduced from the DNA. There are 110,000 to 150,000 clones in the sample; 88% occur only once, and 1.5% to 2% lies in the top ten.

The sample comprised peripheral blood. This rearrangement joins TRBV27 to TRBJ2-3, with TRBD2 identical over 11 bases. This clonotype was obtained from a man aged 70 or older with acute or convalescent COVID-19. CDR3 DNA sequence: TGTGCCAGCAGCATAACCGGGACTAGCGGTACAGATACGCAGTATTTT. Its translation is CASSITGTSGTDTQYF.